This T cell receptor beta chain was found in a study of cytomegalovirus exposure and HLA in healthy donors. Broader study findings: It was confirmed in vitro that a few of the CMV-associated chains were specific for CMV antigens. V- and J-gene trimming of TCR beta was linked (in a later analysis) to a missense DCLRE1C variant. For most TCR beta V segments, an earlier analysis put the productive rate at about 90% or about 30% of the time.

As concerns this clone: Its antigen is not known.

Sampled while nominally healthy, donors likely had unrecorded immune exposures. V was shortened by 5 bases and J by 9 bases, with 8 bases between the two germline ends. The CDR3 spans 11 residues. Germline V gene data show CDR1 as LNHDA and CDR2 as SQIVND (reference sequence). 13 Jbeta primers and 60 Vbeta primers were used for the PCR. Using immunoSEQ multiplex PCR, the repertoire was profiled, and TCRdb retains in-frame clones only, with some absent. The sample carries 150,000 to 200,000 clones, about 85% recorded once. The TCR sequence derives from a girl between 5 and 17 years old in good health and CMV-seropositive. The sample was PBMCs. The chain recombines TRBV19 with TRBJ2-1; possibly TRBD2 for D (6 bases). The DNA for the CDR3 is TGTGCCAGTAGTCTGGGACTTGAGCAGTTCTTC. It specifies CASSLGLEQFF.